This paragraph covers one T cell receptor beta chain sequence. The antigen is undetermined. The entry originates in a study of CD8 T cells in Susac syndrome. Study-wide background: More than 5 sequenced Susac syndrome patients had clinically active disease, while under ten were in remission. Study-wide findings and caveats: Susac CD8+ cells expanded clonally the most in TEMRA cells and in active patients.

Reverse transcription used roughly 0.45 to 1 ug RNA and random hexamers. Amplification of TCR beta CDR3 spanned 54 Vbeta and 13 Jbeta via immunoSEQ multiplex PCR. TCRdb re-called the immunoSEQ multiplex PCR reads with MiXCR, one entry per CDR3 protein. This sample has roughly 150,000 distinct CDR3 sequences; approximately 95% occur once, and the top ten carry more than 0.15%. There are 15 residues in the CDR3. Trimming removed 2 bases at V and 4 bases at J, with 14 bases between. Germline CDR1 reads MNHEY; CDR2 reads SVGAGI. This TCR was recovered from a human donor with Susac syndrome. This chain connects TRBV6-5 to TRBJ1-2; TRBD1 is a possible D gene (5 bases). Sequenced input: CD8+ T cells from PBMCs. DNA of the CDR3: TGTGCCAGCAGTTACCCCGGTCAGGGAATCTATGGCTACACCTTC. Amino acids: CASSYPGQGIYGYTF.